These T cell receptor beta chains were read from a single sample in a study of cytomegalovirus exposure and HLA in healthy donors. Using immunoSEQ multiplex PCR, the repertoire was profiled, and TCRdb retains in-frame clones only, with some absent. This table has more than 60,000 clones, 60% to 85% appearing once. The sample was PBMCs. These receptors all stem from a male donor in good health and CMV-seropositive. The CDR3 runs from the conserved cysteine through the conserved F or W. A D gene is named only where the DNA matches it firmly. Where a row states a size, it is once, few, many or the class of an expanded clone; other rows omit it.

CASVKAGSHEKLFF,TGTGCCAGTGTCAAAGCGGGGTCCCATGAAAAACTGTTTTTT,TRBJ1-4,.,14,TRBV6-1,.
CASSFAGNPNEKLFF,TGTGCCAGCAGCTTTGCCGGGAACCCGAATGAAAAACTGTTTTTT,TRBJ1-4,once,15,TRBV7-2,.
CASSLENNQPQHF,TGTGCCAGCAGTTTAGAGAACAATCAGCCCCAGCATTTT,TRBJ1-5,few,13,TRBV27,.
CSVHRGSYEQYF,TGCAGCGTTCACCGGGGGTCCTACGAGCAGTACTTC,TRBJ2-7,.,12,TRBV29-1,.
CASSWQGYNEKLFF,TGTGCCAGCAGCTGGCAGGGGTATAATGAAAAACTGTTTTTT,TRBJ1-4,.,14,TRBV5-5,.
CASSYQDGGNEKLFF,TGTGCCAGCAGTTACCAGGACGGAGGTAATGAAAAACTGTTTTTT,TRBJ1-4,few,15,TRBV6-6,.
CSARDRVVGPGELFF,TGCAGCGCCAGGGACAGGGTTGTAGGTCCCGGGGAGCTGTTTTTT,TRBJ2-2,.,15,TRBV29-1,TRBD1
CASSPRQGAKAFF,TGTGCCAGCAGTCCTAGACAGGGGGCAAAAGCTTTCTTT,TRBJ1-1,many,13,TRBV6-1,TRBD1
CASSQDLEGTNTEAFF,TGCGCCAGCAGCCAAGATCTCGAGGGAACGAACACTGAAGCTTTCTTT,TRBJ1-1,.,16,TRBV4-3,.
CASSIAHQTGGTYEQYF,TGTGCCAGTAGTATAGCTCATCAGACGGGGGGGACCTACGAGCAGTACTTC,TRBJ2-7,.,17,TRBV19,TRBD2
CASSLTGSGSQHF,TGTGCCAGCAGTTTAACAGGGTCCGGGTCCCAGCATTTT,TRBJ1-5,.,13,TRBV6-5,.
CAWSLRNEQYF,TGTGCCTGGAGTTTGAGAAACGAGCAGTACTTC,TRBJ2-7,.,11,TRBV30,.
CAISYETGFGETQYF,TGTGCCATCAGTTACGAGACAGGGTTCGGAGAGACCCAGTACTTC,TRBJ2-5,.,15,TRBV10-3,TRBD1
CASSLSGTGNTEAFF,TGTGCCAGCAGTTTATCCGGGACAGGGAACACTGAAGCTTTCTTT,TRBJ1-1,.,15,TRBV27,TRBD1
CASSSPGTGHYEQYF,TGTGCCAGCAGCTCGCCTGGGACAGGGCACTACGAGCAGTACTTC,TRBJ2-7,.,15,TRBV7-9,TRBD1
CASSSGDTQYF,TGTGCCAGCAGCTCCGGTGATACGCAGTATTTT,TRBJ2-3,.,11,TRBV11-2,.
CASMGWSKGYGYTF,TGTGCCAGCATGGGCTGGTCTAAAGGCTATGGCTACACCTTC,TRBJ1-2,.,14,TRBV2,.
CASSAGQGADIQYF,TGTGCCAGCAGTGCAGGACAGGGGGCAGACATTCAGTACTTC,TRBJ2-4,.,14,TRBV2,TRBD1
CASSLGLATTDTQYF,TGTGCCAGCAGCTTGGGACTAGCGACGACAGATACGCAGTATTTT,TRBJ2-3,once,15,TRBV7-8,TRBD2
CASSLRASGGLNEQFF,TGTGCCAGCAGCTTAAGAGCTAGCGGGGGCCTTAATGAGCAGTTCTTC,TRBJ2-1,.,16,TRBV7-3,TRBD2
CASSPQGADQETQYF,TGTGCCAGTAGTCCTCAGGGGGCGGACCAAGAGACCCAGTACTTC,TRBJ2-5,.,15,TRBV19,TRBD1
CASSLAVGGAHEQYF,TGCGCCAGCAGCTTGGCCGTGGGGGGGGCCCACGAGCAGTACTTC,TRBJ2-7,.,15,TRBV5-1,.
CASNAVSNQPQHF,TGTGCCTCTAACGCCGTTAGCAATCAGCCCCAGCATTTT,TRBJ1-5,.,13,TRBV19,.
CASSSGGWNTEAFF,TGTGCCAGCAGTTCGGGGGGTTGGAACACTGAAGCTTTCTTT,TRBJ1-1,once,14,TRBV11-3,.
CASRRLGQGNGYEQYF,TGCGCCAGCAGACGATTGGGACAGGGGAATGGCTACGAGCAGTACTTC,TRBJ2-7,.,16,TRBV5-1,TRBD1
CASSPQHPGLNTEAFF,TGTGCCAGCAGCCCCCAACATCCAGGGTTGAACACTGAAGCTTTCTTT,TRBJ1-1,.,16,TRBV7-8,.
CASSESEYSNQPQHF,TGTGCCAGCAGTGAATCGGAGTATAGCAATCAGCCCCAGCATTTT,TRBJ1-5,.,15,TRBV2,.
CASSVAGHSGNTIYF,TGTGCCAGCAGCGTAGCTGGACACTCTGGAAACACCATATATTTT,TRBJ1-3,.,15,TRBV9,.
CASSQDGSTEAFF,TGTGCCAGCAGCCAAGATGGTTCGACAGAAGCTTTCTTT,TRBJ1-1,.,13,TRBV4-2,.
CASSPARPTTGELFF,TGTGCCAGCAGCCCGGCTAGGCCGACCACCGGGGAGCTGTTTTTT,TRBJ2-2,.,15,TRBV5-6,.
CAISEATGTSGGDTDTQYF,TGTGCCATCAGTGAAGCAACCGGGACTAGCGGGGGGGACACAGATACGCAGTATTTT,TRBJ2-3,few,19,TRBV10-3,TRBD2
CASSQDRGLFYEQYF,TGTGCCAGCAGCCAAGACAGGGGGTTATTCTACGAGCAGTACTTC,TRBJ2-7,.,15,TRBV7-2,TRBD1
CSVEEAGGRWKEQFF,TGCAGCGTTGAAGAGGCGGGGGGTCGCTGGAAAGAGCAGTTCTTC,TRBJ2-1,.,15,TRBV29-1,TRBD2
CAWDRANTEAFF,TGTGCCTGGGACAGGGCCAACACTGAAGCTTTCTTT,TRBJ1-1,.,12,TRBV30,TRBD1
CASSVGTGSNQPQHF,TGTGCCAGCAGCGTGGGGACAGGGAGCAATCAGCCCCAGCATTTT,TRBJ1-5,.,15,TRBV9,TRBD1
CATSRDTKNTEAFF,TGTGCCACCAGCAGAGACACAAAGAACACTGAAGCTTTCTTT,TRBJ1-1,.,14,TRBV15,.
CATVHQGSQYEQYF,TGCGCCACCGTGCACCAGGGGTCGCAATACGAGCAGTACTTC,TRBJ2-7,.,14,TRBV10-2,.
CASSSPTGTVPYEQYF,TGTGCCAGCAGCTCGCCTACCGGGACAGTTCCCTACGAGCAGTACTTC,TRBJ2-7,.,16,TRBV7-2,TRBD1
CASSLGDRDLEKLFF,TGTGCCAGCAGCTTAGGGGACAGGGACCTTGAAAAACTGTTTTTT,TRBJ1-4,.,15,TRBV11-2,TRBD1
CASSARDRVQETQYF,TGTGCCAGCAGTGCCCGGGACAGGGTCCAAGAGACCCAGTACTTC,TRBJ2-5,.,15,TRBV6-4,TRBD1
CASSNPGRPRGNTIYF,TGTGCCAGCAGCAACCCAGGTAGGCCTCGGGGAAACACCATATATTTT,TRBJ1-3,.,16,TRBV21-1,.
CASRHYGTGIGEQYF,TGCGCCAGCAGGCATTATGGGACAGGGATCGGCGAGCAGTACTTC,TRBJ2-7,medium-sized,15,TRBV5-1,TRBD1
CASSLGWTGGGSYTF,TGTGCCAGCAGCTTAGGCTGGACAGGAGGAGGAAGCTACACCTTC,TRBJ1-2,.,15,TRBV5-6,TRBD1
CASSLMGGVYEQYF,TGCGCCAGCAGCTTGATGGGGGGGGTCTACGAGCAGTACTTC,TRBJ2-7,.,14,TRBV5-1,TRBD2
CASNVQDRNYGYTF,TGTGCCTCGAATGTCCAGGACAGGAACTATGGCTACACCTTC,TRBJ1-2,.,14,TRBV30,TRBD1
CASSLRVSGWNTEAFF,TGTGCCAGCAGCTTGAGGGTTAGCGGGTGGAACACTGAAGCTTTCTTT,TRBJ1-1,.,16,TRBV5-6,.
CASSDIGYEQYF,TGTGCCAGCAGTGATATCGGGTACGAGCAGTACTTC,TRBJ2-7,once,12,TRBV2,.
CASRALAGETQYF,TGTGCCAGCAGGGCACTAGCGGGCGAGACCCAGTACTTC,TRBJ2-5,.,13,TRBV28,TRBD2
CASRLDTNYGYTF,TGTGCCAGCAGACTGGACACTAACTATGGCTACACCTTC,TRBJ1-2,once,13,TRBV5-4,.
CAAGRGGPNEQFF,TGTGCCGCAGGGCGGGGGGGCCCTAATGAGCAGTTCTTC,TRBJ2-1,.,13,TRBV7-9,TRBD2
CASSTDRGSEAFF,TGTGCCAGCAGCACGGACAGGGGGTCTGAAGCTTTCTTT,TRBJ1-1,.,13,TRBV11-2,TRBD1
CASRASGEQPQHF,TGTGCCAGCAGAGCCTCTGGGGAGCAGCCCCAGCATTTT,TRBJ1-5,.,13,TRBV5-8,.
CASSRTRDEQFF,TGTGCCAGCAGCCGCACGAGAGATGAGCAGTTCTTC,TRBJ2-1,once,12,TRBV11-2,.
CASRDRGPTEAFF,TGTGCCAGCAGGGACAGGGGGCCCACTGAAGCTTTCTTT,TRBJ1-1,.,13,TRBV6-5,TRBD1
CASSQERTGGIGEQYF,TGCGCCAGCAGCCAAGAAAGGACAGGGGGCATCGGCGAGCAGTACTTC,TRBJ2-7,few,16,TRBV4-3,TRBD1
CASSLLGGPQETQYF,TGTGCCAGCAGTTTATTGGGGGGTCCCCAAGAGACCCAGTACTTC,TRBJ2-5,once,15,TRBV27,.
CASSQKGYSYNEQFF,TGCGCCAGCAGCCAAAAGGGGTATAGCTACAATGAGCAGTTCTTC,TRBJ2-1,.,15,TRBV4-3,.